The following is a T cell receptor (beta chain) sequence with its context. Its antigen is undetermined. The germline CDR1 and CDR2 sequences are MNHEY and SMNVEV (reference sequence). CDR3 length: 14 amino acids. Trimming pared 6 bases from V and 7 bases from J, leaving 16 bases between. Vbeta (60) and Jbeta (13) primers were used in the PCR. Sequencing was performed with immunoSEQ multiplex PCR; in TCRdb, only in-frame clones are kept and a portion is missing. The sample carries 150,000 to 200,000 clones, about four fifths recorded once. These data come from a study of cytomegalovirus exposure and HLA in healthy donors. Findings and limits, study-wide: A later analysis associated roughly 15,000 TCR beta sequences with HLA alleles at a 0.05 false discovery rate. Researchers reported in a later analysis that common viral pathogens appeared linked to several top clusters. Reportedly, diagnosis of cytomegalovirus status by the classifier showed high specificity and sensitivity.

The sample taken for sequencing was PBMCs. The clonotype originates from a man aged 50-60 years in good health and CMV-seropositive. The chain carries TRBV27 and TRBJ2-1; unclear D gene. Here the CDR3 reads CASSMGGPRNEQFF. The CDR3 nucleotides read TGTGCCAGCAGCATGGGTGGGCCCAGAAATGAGCAGTTCTTC.